Detailed here is one T cell receptor (beta chain). Its ends do not fully match the called genes, so a read error is possible. The data were taken from a study of cytomegalovirus exposure and HLA in healthy donors. In the PCR, 60 Vbeta and 13 Jbeta primers were used. The repertoire was sequenced with immunoSEQ multiplex PCR; TCRdb's copy has only in-frame clones and lacks some. The top ten hold around 5.7% of the sample, which has 150,000 to 200,000 clones, 80% seen once. CDR1 and CDR2 (germline): SEHNR, FQNEAQ (reference sequence). The CDR3 extends over 12 amino acids. Material for sequencing was PBMCs. The chain has TRBV7-9 and TRBJ2-7, with D maybe TRBD2 (5 bases). This receptor was taken from a man aged 40-55 years in good health and CMV-seronegative. The CDR3 DNA sequence: TGTTCCAGCAGCTTAGAGGACGGGAAGCAGTACTTC. This translates into CSSSLEDGKQYF.